Listed below are T cell receptor beta chains from one sample, sequenced in a study of blood T cell repertoires in COVID-19. Repertoires were generated with immunoSEQ multiplex PCR, while TCRdb's copy carries only in-frame clones and drops some. The sample includes about 180,000 clones, approximately 90% of them seen just once. The specimen sequenced was peripheral blood. These TCRs come from a woman aged 30 to 39 with active or convalescent COVID-19. CDR3s include the opening cysteine and the closing phenylalanine or tryptophan. The order of the fields is J gene, clone size, D gene, V gene, CDR3 protein, CDR3 DNA. D genes are given only for firm matches. Size values are once, few and many counts, or a class for expanded clones, and some rows have none.

TRBJ2-6 | - | - | TRBV6-6 | CASTTDRNSGANVLTF | TGTGCCAGCACCACAGACAGGAACTCTGGGGCCAACGTCCTGACTTTC
TRBJ2-3 | - | - | TRBV2 | CASSLTDTQYF | TGTGCCAGCAGTTTAACAGATACGCAGTATTTT
TRBJ2-7 | - | TRBD2 | TRBV7-2 | CASSTEGTSGGVF | TGTGCCAGCAGCACTGAAGGGACTAGCGGGGGGGTCTTC
TRBJ1-5 | few | - | TRBV28 | CASSPHHSNQPQHF | TGTGCCAGCAGCCCACACCATAGCAATCAGCCCCAGCATTTT
TRBJ1-5 | - | - | TRBV6-5 | CASSYSRGGNQPQHF | TGTGCCAGCAGTTACTCTCGGGGGGGCAATCAGCCCCAGCATTTT
TRBJ2-2 | - | - | TRBV4-1 | CASSPSNTGELFF | TGCGCCAGCAGCCCCTCGAACACCGGGGAGCTGTTTTTT
TRBJ1-2 | - | TRBD1 | TRBV5-6 | CASSLGPGQGAGYTF | TGTGCCAGCAGCTTGGGGCCGGGACAGGGGGCAGGCTACACCTTC
TRBJ2-5 | - | TRBD1 | TRBV5-1 | CASSHRTGGWETQYF | TGCGCCAGCAGCCACCGGACAGGGGGCTGGGAGACCCAGTACTTC
TRBJ2-1 | once | TRBD2 | TRBV7-7 | CASSLVAGGPDEQFF | TGTGCTAGCAGCTTAGTAGCGGGGGGGCCCGATGAGCAGTTCTTC
TRBJ1-2 | - | TRBD1 | TRBV6-5 | CASSRRDRDRYGYTF | TGTGCCAGCAGTAGGAGGGACAGGGATCGATATGGCTACACCTTC
TRBJ2-3 | - | TRBD2 | TRBV3-1/TRBV3-2 | CASSPDLSGDTGSDTQYF | TGTGCCAGCAGCCCTGATCTTAGCGGGGACACGGGGTCAGATACGCAGTATTTT
TRBJ2-1 | - | - | TRBV2 | CASRQGSSYNEQFF | TGTGCCAGCAGACAGGGAAGCTCCTACAATGAGCAGTTCTTC
TRBJ2-1 | - | TRBD2 | TRBV25-1 | CASRGEGGRAYYNEQFF | TGTGCCAGCAGAGGGGAAGGCGGGAGGGCTTACTACAATGAGCAGTTCTTC
TRBJ1-3 | - | - | TRBV19 | CASTKRSGSGNTIYF | TGTGCCAGTACCAAGAGGTCCGGGTCTGGAAACACCATATATTTT
TRBJ2-5 | - | - | TRBV2 | CASSSLAETQYF | TGTGCCAGCTCTTCCCTCGCGGAGACCCAGTACTTC
TRBJ2-5 | - | TRBD2 | TRBV15 | CATSRGLAGVGKETQYF | TGTGCCACCAGCCGGGGACTAGCGGGGGTTGGAAAAGAGACCCAGTACTTC
TRBJ1-1 | few | - | TRBV7-9 | CASSLGGGRAHTEAFF | TGTGCCAGCAGCTTAGGCGGCGGCAGGGCGCACACTGAAGCTTTCTTT
TRBJ1-1 | few | - | TRBV12-3/TRBV12-4 | CASSVQGTEAFF | TGTGCCAGCAGCGTTCAGGGCACTGAAGCTTTCTTT
TRBJ2-5 | once | - | TRBV30 | CAWSNRDYQASGTQYF | TGTGCCTGGAGTAACCGAGACTACCAGGCTTCAGGGACCCAGTACTTC
TRBJ1-5 | - | - | TRBV28 | CASSSLGRAYSNQPQHF | TGTGCCAGCAGTTCATTAGGGAGGGCCTATAGCAATCAGCCCCAGCATTTT
TRBJ2-7 | - | TRBD1 | TRBV7-6 | CASSSYPKGTGGLPYEQYF | TGTGCCAGCAGCTCATACCCGAAGGGGACAGGGGGTTTACCCTACGAGCAGTACTTC
TRBJ1-3 | - | TRBD1 | TRBV2 | CASSRTGSSGNTIYF | TGTGCCAGCAGTCGGACAGGGTCGTCTGGAAACACCATATATTTT
TRBJ1-1 | - | TRBD1 | TRBV19 | CASSTRQGLKAEAFF | TGTGCCAGTAGTACCCGACAGGGGTTGAAGGCTGAAGCTTTCTTT
TRBJ1-3 | - | - | TRBV7-2 | CASSLAGAAGNTIYF | TGTGCCAGCAGCTTAGCAGGGGCCGCCGGAAACACCATATATTTT
TRBJ2-7 | - | TRBD1 | TRBV7-2 | CASSLEGTGHREQYF | TGTGCCAGCAGCTTAGAAGGGACAGGGCACCGCGAGCAGTACTTC
TRBJ1-2 | - | TRBD1 | TRBV27 | CASSFGTGHGYTF | TGTGCCAGCAGTTTTGGGACAGGGCATGGCTACACCTTC
TRBJ1-1 | - | TRBD1 | TRBV18 | CASSPRGVSGGTEAFF | TGTGCCAGCTCACCAAGGGGCGTATCAGGGGGTACTGAAGCTTTCTTT
TRBJ2-2 | - | TRBD2 | TRBV5-1 | CASSSGLVGGTGELFF | TGCGCCAGCAGCTCCGGACTAGTCGGGGGCACCGGGGAGCTGTTTTTT
TRBJ1-5 | - | TRBD1 | TRBV12-5 | CASEPGQGNQPQHF | TGTGCTAGTGAACCGGGACAGGGAAATCAGCCCCAGCATTTT
TRBJ2-2 | - | TRBD1 | TRBV11-3 | CASSSTGVGTGELFF | TGTGCCAGCAGCTCCACAGGGGTGGGCACCGGGGAGCTGTTTTTT
TRBJ2-7 | - | TRBD2 | TRBV4-1 | CASSQSTSGGSYEQYF | TGCGCCAGCAGCCAGTCAACTAGCGGGGGGTCCTACGAGCAGTACTTC
TRBJ1-6 | - | - | TRBV28 | CASSLPHGNSPLHF | TGTGCCAGCAGTTTACCCCATGGCAATTCACCCCTCCACTTT
TRBJ1-5 | few | TRBD1 | TRBV10-3 | CAISEGQGGHQPQHF | TGTGCCATCAGTGAGGGACAGGGAGGCCATCAGCCCCAGCATTTT
TRBJ2-2 | once | - | TRBV18 | CASSSLGQTNTGELFF | TGTGCCAGCTCATCTCTCGGACAAACGAACACCGGGGAGCTGTTTTTT
TRBJ1-1 | - | - | TRBV18 | CASSSTPGAGNTEAFF | TGTGCCAGCTCGTCCACGCCGGGTGCCGGGAACACTGAAGCTTTCTTT
TRBJ1-2 | - | - | TRBV19 | CASTPPPGSLGYTF | TGTGCCAGTACCCCACCCCCAGGGTCTCTTGGCTACACCTTC
TRBJ1-6 | - | TRBD1 | TRBV18 | CASSTDREGNSPLHF | TGTGCCAGCTCAACGGACAGGGAAGGGAATTCACCCCTCCACTTT
TRBJ1-2 | - | TRBD1 | TRBV5-6 | CASSLGQGDYGYTF | TGTGCCAGCAGCCTTGGACAGGGTGACTATGGCTACACCTTC
TRBJ2-7 | - | TRBD2 | TRBV27 | CASSLSGAGGPYEQYF | TGTGCCAGCAGTCTCAGTGGGGCGGGGGGGCCCTACGAGCAGTACTTC
TRBJ2-3 | few | - | TRBV7-2 | CASSLGLAGQSTDTQYF | TGTGCCAGCAGCTTAGGGTTAGCGGGACAGAGCACAGATACGCAGTATTTT
TRBJ1-2 | once | - | TRBV27 | CASSLSPGGDVYYGYTF | TGTGCCAGCAGTTTATCGCCCGGGGGTGATGTTTACTATGGCTACACCTTC
TRBJ2-1 | - | TRBD2 | TRBV11-2 | CASSVPGLGVNEQFF | TGTGCCAGCAGCGTCCCGGGACTAGGGGTCAATGAGCAGTTCTTC
TRBJ2-7 | - | TRBD2 | TRBV9 | CASSPRAGANEQYF | TGTGCCAGCAGCCCTAGAGCGGGAGCTAACGAGCAGTACTTC
TRBJ2-1 | - | TRBD2 | TRBV9 | CASSVSAGGLNEQFF | TGTGCCAGCAGCGTGTCGGCGGGAGGGCTGAATGAGCAGTTCTTC
TRBJ2-3 | - | TRBD2 | TRBV7-2 | CASSPSGSPDTQYF | TGTGCCAGCAGTCCCAGCGGGAGCCCAGATACGCAGTATTTT
TRBJ2-7 | - | TRBD2 | TRBV6-1 | CASSEWGGRAYEQYF | TGTGCCAGCAGTGAATGGGGCGGGAGGGCCTACGAGCAGTACTTC
TRBJ1-1 | - | TRBD1 | TRBV19 | CASYTPGTGFSEAFF | TGTGCCAGTTACACACCCGGGACAGGGTTCTCTGAAGCTTTCTTT
TRBJ1-4 | few | TRBD1 | TRBV5-1 | CASTKGAGTNEKLFF | TGCGCCAGCACGAAGGGGGCAGGGACTAATGAAAAACTGTTTTTT
TRBJ2-3 | - | - | TRBV6-5 | CASSWGESTDTQYF | TGTGCCAGCAGTTGGGGGGAGAGCACAGATACGCAGTATTTT
TRBJ1-2 | - | TRBD1 | TRBV12-3/TRBV12-4 | CASSWTGLYGYTF | TGTGCCAGCAGCTGGACAGGGTTATATGGCTACACCTTC
TRBJ2-7 | - | TRBD2 | TRBV7-6 | CASSGVSGPAGLAGVVWSEQYF | TGTGCCAGCAGCGGAGTTAGTGGACCGGCGGGACTAGCGGGAGTAGTTTGGTCCGAGCAGTACTTC
TRBJ2-1 | - | - | TRBV11-2 | CASSLGAGWNEQFF | TGTGCCAGCAGCTTAGGGGCGGGCTGGAATGAGCAGTTCTTC
TRBJ2-3 | once | TRBD2 | TRBV7-6 | CASSLAGRRAGESDTQYF | TGTGCCAGCAGCTTAGCGGGAAGAAGAGCGGGGGAGTCAGATACGCAGTATTTT
TRBJ1-1 | - | - | TRBV18 | CASSPVTGLNTEAFF | TGTGCCAGCTCACCGGTTACAGGGCTGAACACTGAAGCTTTCTTT
TRBJ1-2 | once | TRBD1 | TRBV6-6 | CATNDLGGTYGYTF | TGTGCCACCAACGACTTAGGGGGCACCTATGGCTACACCTTC